This entry concerns a single T cell receptor (beta chain). What it binds is unknown. These data are taken from a study of T cells in tumors after PD-1 blockade. Overall study context: Mean per tumor sample: approximately 26,000 templates (554-99,264), 6,000 to 7,500 unique clonotypes. The study, taken as a whole, reports: Roughly 40% of tumor TCR clonotypes were also found in blood.

Noted time point: second of two pre-therapy site-matched biopsies two to three months apart. Tumor or blood genomic DNA was sequenced, with inputs of about 616 ng to 6,004 ng. Germline trimming cut 0 bases from V and 5 bases from J; bases unmatched to any gene: 4. Germline V lookup: CDR1 SGHVS, CDR2 FQNEAQ. The CDR3 spans 15 residues. The protocol was immunoSEQ multiplex PCR, while the TCRdb copy is restricted to in-frame clones and leaves out a portion. Altogether roughly 2,000 clones are present, about two thirds being singletons, with the ten largest covering 10% to 15%. This clonotype originated in a human donor with basal cell carcinoma. This sample comprised tumor tissue, obtained before anti-PD-1 treatment. The V call is TRBV7-8, the J call TRBJ2-1; TRBD2 aligns across 7 bases. In DNA form, the CDR3 reads TGTGCCAGCAGCTTAGCGGGGGGGAAGAACAATGAGCAGTTCTTC. Translating it yields CASSLAGGKNNEQFF. Using reference TRBV7-8 and TRBJ2-1 for the parts outside the CDR3, the full variable domain is GAGVSQSPRYKVAKRGQDVALRCDPISGHVSLFWYQQALGQGPEFLTYFQNEAQLDKSGLPSDRFFAERPEGSVSTLKIQRTQQEDSAVYLCASSLAGGKNNEQFFGPGTRLTVL.